This T cell receptor beta chain was identified during a study of cytomegalovirus exposure and HLA in healthy donors. Study-wide background: A preliminary data release comprised 80 million to 95 million unique TCRs obtained from HLA-typed donors.

This clone was found once. V shed 5 bases and J 4 bases; nucleotides not matched to a gene: 7. Germline-derived CDR1 and CDR2 are SNHLY and FYNNEI. The CDR3 sequence is 15 residues long. Both 60 Vbeta primers and 13 Jbeta primers went into the PCR. Profiled with immunoSEQ multiplex PCR; TCRdb holds only in-frame clones, not every one. The table lists over 110,000 clones, around 78% of them singletons, with less than 7.5% in the top ten. The rearrangement links TRBV2 to TRBJ2-5; 10 nucleotides align to TRBD1. The sample taken for sequencing was PBMCs. This clonotype was sampled from a woman in her 40s in good health and CMV-seropositive. The CDR3, as DNA: TGTGCCAGCAGTCGCAACCGGGACAGGGGAGAGACCCAGTACTTC. Its translation: CASSRNRDRGETQYF.